A single sample gave rise to the 28 T cell receptor beta chains below, sequenced in a study of blood T cells in healthy people across ages (dated by TCRdb to about 2015). The method was 5' RACE. TCRdb records Illumina HiSeq 2500 as the sequencer. A second roughly 6 to 11 cycle PCR used a sample-barcoded 5' primer and a J-beta primer mix. The public reads were run again by TCRdb, first through fastp at Q25 and then through MiXCR, and only productive beta chains were kept. All rows with the same CDR3 protein become a single entry with the most common DNA and genes. The table for this sample lists over 600,000 distinct CDR3 sequences; roughly 50% of them were counted only once. The ten top clones hold about a quarter of the sample. Sequencing was done on a sample of blood. All receptors come from a man aged 40-49 years in good health.

This clonotype was counted only a few times. The chain is built from TRBV5-1 and TRBJ2-3, with D perhaps TRBD1 (5 bases). The germline V gene encodes CDR1 SGHRS and CDR2 YFSETQ. Trimming pared 4 bases from V and 6 bases from J, leaving 18 bases between. CDR3 length equals 15 residues. The CDR3 reads CASSKNRRFPDTQYF. CDR3 nucleotide sequence: TGCGCCAGCAGCAAAAACAGGCGGTTTCCGGATACGCAGTATTTT.

This sequence joins TRBV28 and TRBJ2-5; no clear D gene. CDR1 is MDHEN, CDR2 SYDVKM, per germline. This CDR3 has 13 residues. V was pared by 6 bases and J by 2 bases, with 10 bases between. The CDR3 is CASSFARQETQYF. The CDR3 DNA is TGTGCCAGCAGCTTTGCCCGGCAAGAGACCCAGTACTTC.

There are a few counts of this clonotype. V is TRBV12-3 or TRBV12-4 and J is TRBJ2-4, with TRBD1 matching 9 bases. CDR3 length: 18 residues. J gave up 1 base and V 4 bases, and 11 bases lay outside the gene matches. As DNA, the CDR3 is TGTGCCAGCAGTTCCTACCGGGGACAGGGTGACGCCAAAAACATTCAGTACTTC. Protein product: CASSSYRGQGDAKNIQYF.

The J gene is TRBJ2-3, the V gene TRBV20-1; D gene uncertain. V was pared by 0 bases and J by 6 bases, with 4 bases between. The CDR3 is made up of 11 amino acids. Germline CDR1 reads DFQATT; CDR2 reads SNEGSKA (reference sequence). This CDR3 is CSARDSDTQYF. The DNA of the CDR3 is TGCAGTGCTAGAGACAGCGATACGCAGTATTTT.

V is TRBV29-1 and J is TRBJ2-7, with D perhaps matching TRBD2 (6 bases). Germline V lookup: CDR1 SQVTM, CDR2 ANQGSEA. Deletions cut 0 bases from V and 2 bases from J, with 11 bases between. The CDR3 spans 14 residues. The CDR3 region has the DNA TGCAGCGTTGAAGATCGGGGGACCACCTACGAGCAGTACTTC. This codes for CSVEDRGTTYEQYF.

This clonotype has a single count. The chain couples TRBV7-9 to TRBJ2-4, with 9 bases that match TRBD1. This CDR3 contains 18 residues. The junction had 12 bases not matched to a gene; V was cut back by 3 bases and J by 3 bases. CDR1 and CDR2 from the germline V gene are SEHNR and FQNEAQ (reference sequence). CDR3 in amino acids: CASSLGQGEVIGKNIQYF. The CDR3 DNA reads TGTGCCAGCAGCTTGGGACAGGGTGAGGTGATCGGCAAAAACATTCAGTACTTC.

The chain couples TRBV2 to TRBJ1-1; D is ambiguous. The V end was cut by 6 bases, the J end by 3 bases, with 11 bases between. The CDR3 is 13 residues long. The germline CDR1 and CDR2 sequences are SNHLY and FYNNEI. The CDR3 loop reads CASSNQDDTEAFF. The CDR3 DNA follows: TGTGCCAGCAGCAATCAGGACGACACTGAAGCTTTCTTT.

The CDR3, as DNA: TGCGCCAGCAGCCAAGACACTCAAGATGAGCAGTACTTC. Its translation: CASSQDTQDEQYF. The chain uses TRBV4-1 and TRBJ2-7; the D is unclear. Looked up from germline, CDR1 is MGHRA and CDR2 is YSYEKL. The CDR3 is 13 amino acids. Trimming cost V 0 bases and J 7 bases, with 10 bases left between them.

The V call is TRBV7-3, the J call TRBJ2-5; 12 bases fit TRBD2. The J segment lost 5 bases and the V segment lost 3 bases, leaving 7 bases of the junction unmatched. The CDR3 runs 16 residues. The germline gives CDR1 SGHTA, CDR2 FQGTGA. The CDR3 loop is CASSFSSGGARETQYF. The CDR3 DNA follows: TGTGCCAGCAGCTTTTCTAGCGGGGGGGCCCGGGAGACCCAGTACTTC.

The CDR3 spells CASSVTLTGELFF. CDR3 DNA: TGTGCCAGCAGCGTAACACTCACCGGGGAGCTGTTTTTT. The chain carries TRBV9 and TRBJ2-2; D is undetermined. V lost 1 base and J 4 bases, leaving 5 bases between the germline ends. The CDR3 contains 13 residues. The germline V gene encodes CDR1 SGDLS and CDR2 YYNGEE.

This sequence joins TRBV27 and TRBJ2-4; 9 bases fit TRBD1. The J call may be mistaken, given a closer DNA end match to TRBJ2-7. The CDR3 loop spans 15 amino acids. Germline values: CDR1 MNHEY, CDR2 SMNVEV (reference sequence). CDR3 DNA: TGTGCCAGCGCCGTACAGGGGGCTAGTTCCTACGAGCAGTACTTC. Residues: CASAVQGASSYEQYF.

V usage is TRBV6-5 and J usage is TRBJ2-3; D is perhaps TRBD2 (6 bases). Looked up from germline, CDR1 is MNHEY and CDR2 is SVGAGI. The V end lost 5 bases, the J end lost 2 bases, and 14 bases lay between the germline ends. CDR3 length: 15 residues. CDR3 DNA: TGTGCCAGCAGTCCCGTGGGACTTAACACAGATACGCAGTATTTT. Its translation: CASSPVGLNTDTQYF.

This clonotype appeared a few times. J is TRBJ1-4 and V is TRBV6-2 or TRBV6-3; D is perhaps TRBD1 (6 bases). Germline CDR1 reads MNHEY; CDR2 reads SVGEGT. CDR3 size: 15 residues. Trimming took off 6 bases at V and 4 bases at J, with 15 bases between the two ends. As DNA, the CDR3 is TGTGCCAGCAGCGACCTACAGGGTTTTAATGAAAAACTGTTTTTT. Amino acids: CASSDLQGFNEKLFF.

The CDR3 DNA reads as TGTGCCAGCAGTTTAGGCAGGAATCAGCCCCAGCATTTT. It is translated as CASSLGRNQPQHF. The V call is TRBV12-3 or TRBV12-4, the J call TRBJ1-5; D is ambiguous. The CDR3 is 13 residues long. V lost 1 base and J 4 bases, leaving 5 bases between the germline ends.

A few counts support this clonotype. The chain is built from TRBV12-3 or TRBV12-4 and TRBJ2-7, with D possibly matching TRBD2 (6 bases). CDR3 length: 16 amino acids. Trimming left V 0 bases short and J 3 bases short, with 15 bases between. This CDR3 is CASSLASGGTHYEQYF. The CDR3, as DNA: TGTGCCAGCAGTTTAGCTTCAGGCGGGACTCACTACGAGCAGTACTTC.

This clonotype was observed a handful of times. The chain employs TRBV12-3 or TRBV12-4 and TRBJ2-2; D not resolved. The V end was cut by 7 bases, the J end by 7 bases, with 16 bases between. The CDR3 sequence is 14 residues long. The CDR3 loop is CASNSGIQVGELFF. The CDR3 DNA follows: TGTGCCAGCAATTCTGGAATCCAGGTCGGGGAGCTGTTTTTT.

This clonotype turned up a few times. The V call is TRBV12-3 or TRBV12-4, the J call TRBJ2-7, with D possibly matching TRBD1 (5 bases). V shed 2 bases and J shed 5 bases, with 7 bases lying between them. CDR3 size: 12 residues. The CDR3 loop is CASSLKGNEQYF. Here the CDR3 DNA reads TGTGCCAGCAGTTTAAAGGGGAACGAGCAGTACTTC.

This clonotype was recorded a few times. The rearrangement uses TRBV7-2 and TRBJ2-5; a weak D match, TRBD2 (5 bases). Trimming removed 2 bases at V and 5 bases at J, with 9 bases between. The CDR3 runs 13 residues. Germline V gene sequence: CDR1 SGHTA, CDR2 FQGNSA. The CDR3 sequence: CASSLTGMETQYF. The CDR3 DNA is TGTGCCAGCAGCTTAACGGGAATGGAGACCCAGTACTTC.

V is TRBV20-1 and J is TRBJ1-5, with D maybe TRBD1 (6 bases). CDR3 size: 13 residues. In germline, CDR1 is DFQATT, CDR2 SNEGSKA (reference sequence). V gave up 6 bases and J gave up 3 bases, with 12 bases separating them. CDR3 residues: CSARTVDNQPQHF. The CDR3 coding sequence is TGCAGTGCCCGGACAGTAGACAATCAGCCCCAGCATTTT.

The rearrangement uses TRBV7-2 and TRBJ2-1; TRBD2 matches 14 bases. CDR3 length equals 15 residues. Germline V CDR1 and CDR2: SGHTA, FQGNSA. J was trimmed by 8 bases and V by 6 bases; bases with no gene match: 6. CDR3 coding DNA: TGTGCCAGCAGATACGGACTAGCGGGAGGAGATGAGCAGTTCTTC. Amino acid sequence: CASRYGLAGGDEQFF. The full variable domain, its missing parts supplied by reference TRBV7-2 and TRBJ2-1, is GAGVSQSPSNKVTEKGKDVELRCDPISGHTALYWYRQSLGQGLEFLIYFQGNSAPDKSGLPSDRFSAERTGGSVSTLTIQRTQQEDSAVYLCASRYGLAGGDEQFFGPGTRLTVL.

This clonotype was observed a handful of times. V and J are TRBV2 and TRBJ1-2; D is perhaps TRBD1 (6 bases). V lost 9 bases and J 8 bases, leaving 22 bases between the germline ends. The CDR3 runs 14 residues. Germline CDR1 reads SNHLY; CDR2 reads FYNNEI. The CDR3 coding sequence is TGTGCCAGTAGAACCGGGACAACCACCGACGGCTACACCTTC. It encodes CASRTGTTTDGYTF.

V is TRBV7-9 and J is TRBJ2-1, with D perhaps matching TRBD1 or TRBD2 (5 bases each). V was pared by 3 bases and J by 8 bases, with 17 bases between. This CDR3 contains 15 residues. CDR1 and CDR2 (germline): SEHNR, FQNEAQ (reference sequence). The CDR3 protein is CASSLGEPTIDEQFF. CDR3 DNA: TGTGCCAGCAGCTTGGGGGAACCCACCATTGATGAGCAGTTCTTC. Variable domain in full (rest from reference TRBV7-9 and TRBJ2-1): DTGVSQNPRHKITKRGQNVTFRCDPISEHNRLYWYRQTLGQGPEFLTYFQNEAQLEKSRLLSDRFSAERPKGSFSTLEIQRTEQGDSAMYLCASSLGEPTIDEQFFGPGTRLTVL.

The chain has TRBV6-1 and TRBJ1-4; 7 bases are a match to TRBD1. Looked up from germline, CDR1 is MNHNS and CDR2 is SASEGT. The CDR3 covers 15 residues. V lost 4 bases, J lost 5 bases, and 7 bases stayed unmatched. CDR3 amino acids: CASSGARRGNEKLFF. CDR3 DNA: TGTGCCAGCAGTGGAGCGCGCAGGGGGAATGAAAAACTGTTTTTT.

A few counts support this clonotype. The V gene is TRBV6-2 or TRBV6-3, the J gene TRBJ2-1, with 12 bases lining up with TRBD2. Germline V gene sequence: CDR1 MNHEY, CDR2 SVGEGT. The V segment lost 4 bases and the J segment 3 bases; nucleotides outside the gene matches: 1. The CDR3 covers 15 residues. CDR3 bases: TGTGCCAGCAGTTCTAGCGGGGGGGGCTACAATGAGCAGTTCTTC. Amino acid sequence: CASSSSGGGYNEQFF.

This clonotype was counted between two and nine times. The V call is TRBV20-1, the J call TRBJ1-6; D gene ambiguous. The CDR3 has 19 residues. V shed 4 bases and J shed 10 bases, with 32 bases lying between them. Germline CDR1 DFQATT, CDR2 SNEGSKA (reference sequence). The DNA for the CDR3 is TGCAGTGCTACCGACTCATTTGACCCCAGGCGGGGATTTGGGTCACCCCTCCACTTT. Its protein is CSATDSFDPRRGFGSPLHF.

For the CDR3, the DNA is TGTGCCAGCAGCGTAGGACTAGCGGGAGCTTCTGGGGCCAACGTCCTGACTTTC. Its protein product is CASSVGLAGASGANVLTF. The rearrangement uses TRBV9 and TRBJ2-6, with 12 bases aligning to TRBD2. The length of the CDR3 is 18 residues. J gave up 1 base and V 0 bases, and 2 bases lay outside the gene matches. Germline V CDR1 and CDR2: SGDLS, YYNGEE.

V usage is TRBV3-1 and J usage is TRBJ2-7; D not certain. CDR1 is LGHDT and CDR2 is YNNKEL in the germline V gene (reference sequence). V shed 4 bases and J shed 6 bases, with 10 bases lying between them. There are 12 residues in the CDR3. The CDR3 loop is CASSPHPREQYF. The CDR3 DNA sequence: TGTGCCAGCAGCCCCCACCCTCGCGAGCAGTACTTC.

This chain connects TRBV20-1 to TRBJ2-5; the match to TRBD1 covers 7 bases. The CDR3 is 16 residues long. V gave up 6 bases and J gave up 1 base; unmatched junction bases: 14. Germline-derived CDR1 and CDR2 are DFQATT and SNEGSKA (reference sequence). In nucleotides, the CDR3 is TGCAGTGCCGAATTTAACAAGGGGGCGAGCCAAGAGACCCAGTACTTC. Its protein product is CSAEFNKGASQETQYF.